Sequencing of this TCR beta chain was carried out in a study of blood T cell repertoires in COVID-19. On the study more broadly: The analysed material was cDNA or gDNA that came from T cells, B-cell-depleted T cells, or PBMCs.

Assay used: immunoSEQ multiplex PCR; TCRdb lists only in-frame clones, some missing. The sample includes 250,000 to 300,000 clones, 75% to 90% seen only once; the top ten take roughly 2.2%. The germline gives CDR1 SEHNR, CDR2 FQNEAQ (reference sequence). The CDR3 runs 14 residues. The V end lost 1 base, the J end lost 0 bases, and 7 bases lay between the germline ends. V is TRBV7-9 and J is TRBJ2-7; no definite D call. Source material: peripheral blood. The sequence came from a woman in her fifties or sixties who had recovered from COVID-19. CDR3 protein: CASSLVASSYEQYF. The CDR3 nucleotides read TGTGCCAGCAGCTTAGTAGCCTCCTCCTACGAGCAGTACTTC.